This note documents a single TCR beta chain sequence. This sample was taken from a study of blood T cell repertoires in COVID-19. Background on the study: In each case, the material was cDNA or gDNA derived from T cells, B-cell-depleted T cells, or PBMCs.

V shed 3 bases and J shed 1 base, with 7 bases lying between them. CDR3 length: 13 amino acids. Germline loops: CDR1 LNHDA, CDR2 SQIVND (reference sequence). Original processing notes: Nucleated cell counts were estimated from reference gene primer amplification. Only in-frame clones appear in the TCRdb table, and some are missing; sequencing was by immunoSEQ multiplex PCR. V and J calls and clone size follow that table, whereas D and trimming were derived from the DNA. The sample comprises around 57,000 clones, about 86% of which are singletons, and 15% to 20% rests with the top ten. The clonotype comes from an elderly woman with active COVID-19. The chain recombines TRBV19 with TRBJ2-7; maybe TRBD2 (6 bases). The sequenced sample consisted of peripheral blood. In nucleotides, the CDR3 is TGTGCCAGTAGTATGGAGGGTTCCTACGAGCAGTACTTC. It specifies CASSMEGSYEQYF.